This TCR beta chain emerged from a study of T cells expressing NK-cell markers. The study's findings and limits: The share of CD8+ T cells held by dominant NKG2C+ clonotypes was roughly 1.0-7.5% in over 5 donors. Uncertainty persisted over the HCMV specificity of expanded NKG2C+ T cell clones. In a handful of donors, dominant clonotypes made up about 25-60.1% of CD3+CD56-NKG2C+ cells.

As to this clonotype: Its antigen is as yet unknown.

In generating TCR beta cDNA, 5'RACE template switching with UMIs was used. TCRdb derives one entry per CDR3 protein from the 5' RACE reads, leaving out DNA. The sample has 300,000 to 450,000 distinct CDR3 sequences; the top ten hold around 5.2%. Germline-derived CDR1 and CDR2 are LNHDA and SQIVND (reference sequence). This CDR3 is 14 amino acids long. The sequence came from a man aged 18-75 years in good health. The sample was blood T cells: a sorted CD56 or NKG2C T cell subset, CD4+ or CD8+ T cells, or bulk PBMC T cells (not recorded which). This sequence joins TRBV19 and TRBJ2-1; TCRdb's D call of TRBD1 is untestable without DNA. The CDR3 here is CASTPLGRGNEQFF.